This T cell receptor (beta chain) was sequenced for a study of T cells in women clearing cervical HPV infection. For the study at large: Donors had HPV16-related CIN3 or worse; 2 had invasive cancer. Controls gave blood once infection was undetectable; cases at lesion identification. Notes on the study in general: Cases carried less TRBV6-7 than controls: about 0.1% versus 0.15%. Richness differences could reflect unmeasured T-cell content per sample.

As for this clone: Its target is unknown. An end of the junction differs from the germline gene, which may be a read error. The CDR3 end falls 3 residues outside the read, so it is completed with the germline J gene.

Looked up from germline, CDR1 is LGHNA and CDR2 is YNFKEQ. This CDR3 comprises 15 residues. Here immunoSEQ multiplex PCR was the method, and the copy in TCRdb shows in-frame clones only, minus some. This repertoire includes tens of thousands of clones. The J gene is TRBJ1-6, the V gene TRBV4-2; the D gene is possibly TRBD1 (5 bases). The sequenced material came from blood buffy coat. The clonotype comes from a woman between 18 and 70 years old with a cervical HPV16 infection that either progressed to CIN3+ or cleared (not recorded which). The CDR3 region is CASSQEEGHNSPLHF. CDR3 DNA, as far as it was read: TGCGCCAGCAGCCAAGAGGAGGGGCATAATTCACCC.